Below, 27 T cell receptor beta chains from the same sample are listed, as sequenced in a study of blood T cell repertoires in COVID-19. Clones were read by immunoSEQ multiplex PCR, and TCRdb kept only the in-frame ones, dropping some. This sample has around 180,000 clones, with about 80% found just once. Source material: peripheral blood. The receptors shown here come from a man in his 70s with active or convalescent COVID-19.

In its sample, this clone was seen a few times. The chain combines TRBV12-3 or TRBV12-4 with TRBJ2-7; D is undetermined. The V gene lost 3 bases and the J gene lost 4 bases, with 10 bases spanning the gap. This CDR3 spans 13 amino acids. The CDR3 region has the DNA TGTGCCAGCAGTTTGGCCCCGACATACGAGCAGTACTTC. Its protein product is CASSLAPTYEQYF.

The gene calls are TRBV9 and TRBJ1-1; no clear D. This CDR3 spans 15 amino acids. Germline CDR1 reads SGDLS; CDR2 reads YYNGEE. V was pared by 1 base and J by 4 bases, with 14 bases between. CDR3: CASSVNPGFGTEAFF. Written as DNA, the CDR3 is TGTGCCAGCAGCGTAAACCCGGGATTCGGCACTGAAGCTTTCTTT.

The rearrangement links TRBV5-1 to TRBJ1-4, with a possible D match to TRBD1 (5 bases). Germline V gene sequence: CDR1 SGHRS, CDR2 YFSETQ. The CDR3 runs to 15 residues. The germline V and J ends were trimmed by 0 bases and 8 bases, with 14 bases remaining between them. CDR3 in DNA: TGCGCCAGCAGCTTGGGTGGAGGGGACGGGGAAAAACTGTTTTTT. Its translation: CASSLGGGDGEKLFF. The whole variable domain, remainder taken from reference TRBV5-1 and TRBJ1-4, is KAGVTQTPRYLIKTRGQQVTLSCSPISGHRSVSWYQQTPGQGLQFLFEYFSETQRNKGNFPGRFSGRQFSNSRSEMNVSTLELGDSALYLCASSLGGGDGEKLFFGSGTQLSVL.

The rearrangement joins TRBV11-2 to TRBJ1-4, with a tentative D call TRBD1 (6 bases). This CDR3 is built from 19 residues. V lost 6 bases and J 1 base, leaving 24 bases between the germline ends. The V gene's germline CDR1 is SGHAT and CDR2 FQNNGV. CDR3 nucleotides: TGTGCCAGCAGGGCCCGGGACATTCTCCCTTGGCAAACTAATGAAAAACTGTTTTTT. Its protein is CASRARDILPWQTNEKLFF.

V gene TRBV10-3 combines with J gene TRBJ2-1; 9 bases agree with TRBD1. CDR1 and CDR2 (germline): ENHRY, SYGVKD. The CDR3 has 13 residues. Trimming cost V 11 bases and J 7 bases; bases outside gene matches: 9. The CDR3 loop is CASQQGAKNEQFF. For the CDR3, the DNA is TGTGCCTCTCAACAGGGGGCTAAGAATGAGCAGTTCTTC.

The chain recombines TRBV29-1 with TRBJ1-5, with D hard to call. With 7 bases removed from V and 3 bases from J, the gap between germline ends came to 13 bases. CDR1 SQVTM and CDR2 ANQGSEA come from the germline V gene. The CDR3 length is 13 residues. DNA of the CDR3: TGCAGCGCCCTATCGGGGTCCAATCAGCCCCAGCATTTT. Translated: CSALSGSNQPQHF.

The chain's CDR3 is CASSPAFERRNTEAFF. The CDR3 nucleotides are TGTGCCAGCAGTCCCGCCTTTGAGCGGAGGAACACTGAAGCTTTCTTT. The J gene is TRBJ1-1, the V gene TRBV27; D ambiguous. The CDR3 runs 16 residues. Germline V gene sequence: CDR1 MNHEY, CDR2 SMNVEV (reference sequence). V was shortened by 5 bases and J by 1 base, with 17 bases between the two germline ends.

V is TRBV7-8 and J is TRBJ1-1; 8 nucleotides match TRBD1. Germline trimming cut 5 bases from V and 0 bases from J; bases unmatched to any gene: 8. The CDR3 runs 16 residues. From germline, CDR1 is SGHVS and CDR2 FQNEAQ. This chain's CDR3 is CASSTTGGLMNTEAFF. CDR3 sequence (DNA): TGTGCCAGCAGCACTACAGGGGGATTAATGAACACTGAAGCTTTCTTT.

The CDR3 DNA follows: TGTGCCAGCAGTCGGCCGGGACAGAGCTATGGCTACACCTTC. This sequence encodes CASSRPGQSYGYTF. V usage is TRBV6-5 and J usage is TRBJ1-2, with 7 bases that match TRBD1. This CDR3 comprises 14 residues. The germline V gene encodes CDR1 MNHEY and CDR2 SVGAGI. Trimming at V came to 5 bases and at J to 4 bases, leaving 7 bases not matched to a gene.

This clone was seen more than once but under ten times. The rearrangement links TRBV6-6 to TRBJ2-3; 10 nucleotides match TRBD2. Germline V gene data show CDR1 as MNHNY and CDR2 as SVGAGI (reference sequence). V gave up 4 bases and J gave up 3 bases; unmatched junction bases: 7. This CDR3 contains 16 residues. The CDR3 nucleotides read TGTGCCAGCAGTTCTAAGCGGGGGGGCCGAACAGATACGCAGTATTTT. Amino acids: CASSSKRGGRTDTQYF.

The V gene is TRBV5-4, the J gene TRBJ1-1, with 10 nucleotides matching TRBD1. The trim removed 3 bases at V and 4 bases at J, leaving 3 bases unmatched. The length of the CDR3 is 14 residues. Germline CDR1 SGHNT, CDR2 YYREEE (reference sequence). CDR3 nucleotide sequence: TGTGCCAGCAGCTCGACAGGGGGCCGCACTGAAGCTTTCTTT. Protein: CASSSTGGRTEAFF.

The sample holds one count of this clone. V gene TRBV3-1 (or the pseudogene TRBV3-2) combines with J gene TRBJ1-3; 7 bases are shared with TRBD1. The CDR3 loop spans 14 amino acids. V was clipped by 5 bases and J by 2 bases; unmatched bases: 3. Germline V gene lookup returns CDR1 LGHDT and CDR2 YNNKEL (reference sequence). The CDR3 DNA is TGTGCCAGCAGCGCGGGGACAGCTGGAAACACCATATATTTT. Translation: CASSAGTAGNTIYF.

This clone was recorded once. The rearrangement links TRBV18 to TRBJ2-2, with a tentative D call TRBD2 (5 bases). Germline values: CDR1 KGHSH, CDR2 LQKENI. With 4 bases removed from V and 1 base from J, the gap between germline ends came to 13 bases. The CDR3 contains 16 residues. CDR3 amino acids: CASSQVSSGNTGELFF. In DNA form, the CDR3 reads TGTGCCAGCTCACAGGTCAGCAGCGGGAACACCGGGGAGCTGTTTTTT. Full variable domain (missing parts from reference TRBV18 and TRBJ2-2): NAGVMQNPRHLVRRRGQEARLRCSPMKGHSHVYWYRQLPEEGLKFMVYLQKENIIDESGMPKERFSAEFPKEGPSILRIQQVVRGDSAAYFCASSQVSSGNTGELFFGEGSRLTVL.

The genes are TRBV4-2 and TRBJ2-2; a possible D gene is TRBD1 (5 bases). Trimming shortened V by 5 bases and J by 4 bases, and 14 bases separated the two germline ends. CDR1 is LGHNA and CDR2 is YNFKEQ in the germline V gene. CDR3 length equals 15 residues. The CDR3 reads CASSSTQGSTGELFF. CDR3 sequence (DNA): TGTGCCAGCAGCTCGACTCAGGGAAGCACCGGGGAGCTGTTTTTT.

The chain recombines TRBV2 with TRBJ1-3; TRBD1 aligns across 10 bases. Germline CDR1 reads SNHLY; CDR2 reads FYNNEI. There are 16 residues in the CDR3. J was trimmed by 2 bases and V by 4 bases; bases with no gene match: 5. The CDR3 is CASSGGGTGAGNTIYF. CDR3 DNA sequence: TGTGCCAGCAGTGGGGGAGGGACAGGGGCTGGAAACACCATATATTTT.

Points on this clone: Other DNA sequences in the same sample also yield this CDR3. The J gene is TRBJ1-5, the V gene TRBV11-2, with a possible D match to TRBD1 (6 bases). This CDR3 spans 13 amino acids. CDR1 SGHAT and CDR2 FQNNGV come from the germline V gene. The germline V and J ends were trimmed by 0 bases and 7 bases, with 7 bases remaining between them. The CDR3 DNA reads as TGTGCCAGCAGCTTAGACAGGGGACAGCCCCAGCATTTT. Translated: CASSLDRGQPQHF. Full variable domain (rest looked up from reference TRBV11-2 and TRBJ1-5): EAGVAQSPRYKIIEKRQSVAFWCNPISGHATLYWYQQILGQGPKLLIQFQNNGVVDDSQLPKDRFSAERLKGVDSTLKIQPAKLEDSAVYLCASSLDRGQPQHFGDGTRLSIL.

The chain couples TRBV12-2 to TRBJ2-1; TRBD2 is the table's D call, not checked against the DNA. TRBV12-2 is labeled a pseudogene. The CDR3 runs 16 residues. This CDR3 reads CASRSRLAHTRDEQFF. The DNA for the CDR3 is TGTGCAAGTCGCTCCCGACTAGCCCATACGAGGGATGAGCAGTTCTTC.

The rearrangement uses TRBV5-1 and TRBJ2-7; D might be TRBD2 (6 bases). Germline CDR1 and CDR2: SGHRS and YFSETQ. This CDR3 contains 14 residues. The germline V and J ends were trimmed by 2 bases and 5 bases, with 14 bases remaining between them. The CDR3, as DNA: TGCGCCAGCAGCTTAACCGGGAGTCGGAACGAGCAGTACTTC. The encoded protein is CASSLTGSRNEQYF.

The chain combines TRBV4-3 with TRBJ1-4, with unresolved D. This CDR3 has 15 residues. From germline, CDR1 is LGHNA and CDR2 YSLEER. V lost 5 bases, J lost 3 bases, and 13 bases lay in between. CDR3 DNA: TGCGCCAGCAGCGTTCAATACGGGGCTAATGAAAAACTGTTTTTT. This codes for CASSVQYGANEKLFF.

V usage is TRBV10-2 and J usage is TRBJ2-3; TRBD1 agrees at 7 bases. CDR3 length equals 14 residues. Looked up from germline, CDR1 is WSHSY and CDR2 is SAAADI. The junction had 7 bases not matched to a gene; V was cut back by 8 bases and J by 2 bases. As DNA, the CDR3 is TGCGCCAGCCGACAGGGACATTCCACAGATACGCAGTATTTT. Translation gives CASRQGHSTDTQYF.

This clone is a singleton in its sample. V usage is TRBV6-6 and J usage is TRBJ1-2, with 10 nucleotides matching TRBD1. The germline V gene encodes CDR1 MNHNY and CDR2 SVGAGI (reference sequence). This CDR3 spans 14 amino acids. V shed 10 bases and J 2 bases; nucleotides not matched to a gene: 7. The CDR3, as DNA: TGTGCCACCCCGGGACAGGGGAGGAACTATGGCTACACCTTC. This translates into CATPGQGRNYGYTF.

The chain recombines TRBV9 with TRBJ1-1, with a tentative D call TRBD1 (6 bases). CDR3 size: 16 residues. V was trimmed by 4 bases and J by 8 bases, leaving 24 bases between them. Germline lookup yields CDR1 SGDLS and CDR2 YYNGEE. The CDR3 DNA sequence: TGTGCCAGCAGCACCTCTATGACAGGACCAACGGCCGAAGCTTTCTTT. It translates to CASSTSMTGPTAEAFF.

For the CDR3, the DNA is TGTGCCAGCAGCGGATCTACAGGGCTCATCGGGGAGCAGTACTTC. Encoded protein: CASSGSTGLIGEQYF. The chain links TRBV7-2 to TRBJ2-7, with D possibly TRBD1 on 6 matching bases. The germline CDR1 and CDR2 sequences are SGHTA and FQGNSA. This CDR3 region has 15 residues. V was trimmed by 5 bases and J by 7 bases, leaving 21 bases between them.

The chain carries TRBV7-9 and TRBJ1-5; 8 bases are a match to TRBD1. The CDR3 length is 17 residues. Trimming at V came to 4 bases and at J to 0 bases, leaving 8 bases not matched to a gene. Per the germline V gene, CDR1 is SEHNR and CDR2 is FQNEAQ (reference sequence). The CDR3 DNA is TGTGCCAGCAGCTCGGACAGGGCGCCCTATAGCAATCAGCCCCAGCATTTT. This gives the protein CASSSDRAPYSNQPQHF.

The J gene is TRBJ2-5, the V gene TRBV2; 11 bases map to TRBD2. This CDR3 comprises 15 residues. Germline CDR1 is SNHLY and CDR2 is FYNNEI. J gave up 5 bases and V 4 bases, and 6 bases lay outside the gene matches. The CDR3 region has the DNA TGTGCCAGCAGTGCGGGACTAGCGGAAGGCGAGACCCAGTACTTC. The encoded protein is CASSAGLAEGETQYF.

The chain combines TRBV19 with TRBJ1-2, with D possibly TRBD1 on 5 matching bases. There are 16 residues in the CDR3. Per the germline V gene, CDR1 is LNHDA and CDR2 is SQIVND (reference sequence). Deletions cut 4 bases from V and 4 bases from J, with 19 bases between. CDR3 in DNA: TGTGCCAGTAGTAGGGGGGACTCCACCACCCTCTATGGCTACACCTTC. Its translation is CASSRGDSTTLYGYTF.

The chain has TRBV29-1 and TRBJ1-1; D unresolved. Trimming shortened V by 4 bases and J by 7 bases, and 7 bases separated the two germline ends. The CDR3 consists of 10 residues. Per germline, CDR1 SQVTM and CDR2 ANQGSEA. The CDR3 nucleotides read TGCAGCGTTGGCAACTATGAAGCTTTCTTT. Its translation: CSVGNYEAFF. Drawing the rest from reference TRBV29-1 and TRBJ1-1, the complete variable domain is SAVISQKPSRDICQRGTSLTIQCQVDSQVTMMFWYRQQPGQSLTLIATANQGSEATYESGFVIDKFPISRPNLTFSTLTVSNMSPEDSSIYLCSVGNYEAFFGQGTRLTVV.